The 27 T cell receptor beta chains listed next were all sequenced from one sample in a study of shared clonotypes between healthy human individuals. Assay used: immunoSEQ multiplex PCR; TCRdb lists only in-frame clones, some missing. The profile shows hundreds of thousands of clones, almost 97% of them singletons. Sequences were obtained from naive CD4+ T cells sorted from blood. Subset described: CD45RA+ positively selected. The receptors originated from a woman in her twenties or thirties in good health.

The CDR3 sequence: CAWSLISGRAGDTQYF. CDR3 sequence (DNA): TGTGCCTGGAGTTTAATCAGCGGGAGGGCCGGAGATACGCAGTATTTT. This sequence joins TRBV30 and TRBJ2-3, with 10 bases fitting TRBD2. Trimming removed 2 bases from V and 5 bases from J; junction bases left unmatched: 10. Germline V gene data show CDR1 as GTSNPN and CDR2 as SVGIG (reference sequence). The CDR3 covers 16 residues.

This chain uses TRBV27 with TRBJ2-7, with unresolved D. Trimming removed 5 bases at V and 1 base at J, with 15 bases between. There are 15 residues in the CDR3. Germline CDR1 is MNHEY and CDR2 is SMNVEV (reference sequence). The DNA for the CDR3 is TGTGCCAGCAGTCTTAAGCCTACTGGTTCCTACGAGCAGTACTTC. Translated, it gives CASSLKPTGSYEQYF.

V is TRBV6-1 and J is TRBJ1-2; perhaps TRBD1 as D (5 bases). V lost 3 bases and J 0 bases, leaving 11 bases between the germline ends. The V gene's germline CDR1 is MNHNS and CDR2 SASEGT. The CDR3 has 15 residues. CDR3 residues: CASSDTGVANYGYTF. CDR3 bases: TGTGCCAGCAGTGATACGGGGGTCGCTAACTATGGCTACACCTTC.

CDR3 sequence (DNA): TGTGCTTCCAATCTACGCGGGAGGTCCTACAATGAGCAGTTCTTC. Amino acid sequence: CASNLRGRSYNEQFF. V and J are TRBV28 and TRBJ2-1, with 8 bases lining up with TRBD2. Germline-derived CDR1 and CDR2 are MDHEN and SYDVKM. This CDR3 is built from 15 residues.

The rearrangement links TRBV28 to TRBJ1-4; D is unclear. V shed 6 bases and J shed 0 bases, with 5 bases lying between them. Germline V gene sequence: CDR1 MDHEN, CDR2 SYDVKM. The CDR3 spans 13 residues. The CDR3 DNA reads TGTGCCAGCAGGACTACAACTAATGAAAAACTGTTTTTT. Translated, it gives CASRTTTNEKLFF.

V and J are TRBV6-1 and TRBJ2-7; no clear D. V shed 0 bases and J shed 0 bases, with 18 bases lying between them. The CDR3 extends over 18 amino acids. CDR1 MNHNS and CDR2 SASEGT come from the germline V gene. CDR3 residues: CASSEALSPTLSSYEQYF. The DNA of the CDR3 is TGTGCCAGCAGTGAAGCGCTATCACCCACCCTAAGCTCCTACGAGCAGTACTTC.

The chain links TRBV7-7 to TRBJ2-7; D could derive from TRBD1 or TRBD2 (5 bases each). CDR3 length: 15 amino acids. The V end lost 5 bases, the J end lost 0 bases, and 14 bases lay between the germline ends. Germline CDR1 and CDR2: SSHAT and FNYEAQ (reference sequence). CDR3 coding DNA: TGTGCCAGCAGCCCGGGACCGACGAGCTCCTACGAGCAGTACTTC. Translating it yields CASSPGPTSSYEQYF.

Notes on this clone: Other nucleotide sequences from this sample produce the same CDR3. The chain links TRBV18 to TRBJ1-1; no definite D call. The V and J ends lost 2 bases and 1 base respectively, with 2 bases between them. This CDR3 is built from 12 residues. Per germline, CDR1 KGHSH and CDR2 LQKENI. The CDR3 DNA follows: TGTGCCAGCTCACCAGGGAACACTGAAGCTTTCTTT. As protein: CASSPGNTEAFF.

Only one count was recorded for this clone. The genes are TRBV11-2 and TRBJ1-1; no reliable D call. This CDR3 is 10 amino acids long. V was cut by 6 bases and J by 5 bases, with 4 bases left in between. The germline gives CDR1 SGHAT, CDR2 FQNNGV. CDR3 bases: TGTGCCAGCAGGTGGACTGAAGCTTTCTTT. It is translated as CASRWTEAFF.

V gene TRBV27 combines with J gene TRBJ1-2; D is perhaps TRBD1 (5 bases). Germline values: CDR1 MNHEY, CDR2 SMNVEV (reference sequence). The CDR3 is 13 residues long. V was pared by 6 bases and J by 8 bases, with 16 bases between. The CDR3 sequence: CASRQSGTLGYTF. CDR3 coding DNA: TGTGCCAGCAGGCAATCAGGGACCCTAGGCTACACCTTC.

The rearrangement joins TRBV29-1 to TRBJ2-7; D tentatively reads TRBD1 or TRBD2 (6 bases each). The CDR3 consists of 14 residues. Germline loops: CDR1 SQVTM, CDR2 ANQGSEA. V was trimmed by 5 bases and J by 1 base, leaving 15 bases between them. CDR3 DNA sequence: TGCAGCGTTTTGAGGGGGACTGCTTCCTACGAGCAGTACTTC. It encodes CSVLRGTASYEQYF.

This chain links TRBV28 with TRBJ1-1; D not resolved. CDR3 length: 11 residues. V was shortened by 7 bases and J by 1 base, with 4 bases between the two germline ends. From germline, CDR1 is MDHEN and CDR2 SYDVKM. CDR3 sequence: CASKGNTEAFF. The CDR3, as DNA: TGTGCCAGCAAGGGGAACACTGAAGCTTTCTTT. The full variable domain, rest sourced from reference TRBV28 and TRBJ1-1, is DVKVTQSSRYLVKRTGEKVFLECVQDMDHENMFWYRQDPGLGLRLIYFSYDVKMKEKGDIPEGYSVSREKKERFSLILESASTNQTSMYLCASKGNTEAFFGQGTRLTVV.

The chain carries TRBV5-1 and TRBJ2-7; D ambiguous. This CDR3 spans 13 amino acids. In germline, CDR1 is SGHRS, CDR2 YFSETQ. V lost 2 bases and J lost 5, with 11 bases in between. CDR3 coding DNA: TGCGCCAGCAGCTTAACCCGACTGGACGAGCAGTACTTC. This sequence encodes CASSLTRLDEQYF.

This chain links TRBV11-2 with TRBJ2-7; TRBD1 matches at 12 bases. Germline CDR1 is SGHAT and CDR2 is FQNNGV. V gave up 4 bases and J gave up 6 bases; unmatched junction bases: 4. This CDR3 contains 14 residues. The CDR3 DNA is TGTGCCAGCAGCTGGGACAGGGGGCCTTTCGAGCAGTACTTC. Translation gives CASSWDRGPFEQYF. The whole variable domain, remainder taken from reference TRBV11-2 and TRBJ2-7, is EAGVAQSPRYKIIEKRQSVAFWCNPISGHATLYWYQQILGQGPKLLIQFQNNGVVDDSQLPKDRFSAERLKGVDSTLKIQPAKLEDSAVYLCASSWDRGPFEQYFGPGTRLTVT.

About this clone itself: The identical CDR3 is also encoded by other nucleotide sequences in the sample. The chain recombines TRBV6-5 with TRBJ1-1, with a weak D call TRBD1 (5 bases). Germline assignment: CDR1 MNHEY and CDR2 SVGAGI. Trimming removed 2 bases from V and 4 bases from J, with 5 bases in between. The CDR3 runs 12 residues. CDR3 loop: CASSYGGTEAFF. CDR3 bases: TGTGCCAGCAGTTACGGGGGCACTGAAGCTTTCTTT.

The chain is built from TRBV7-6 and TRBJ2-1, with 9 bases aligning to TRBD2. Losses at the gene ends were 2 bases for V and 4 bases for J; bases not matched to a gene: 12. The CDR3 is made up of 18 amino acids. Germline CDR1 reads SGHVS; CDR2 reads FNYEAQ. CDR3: CASSLRGSGSSRYNEQFF. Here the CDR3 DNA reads TGTGCCAGCAGCTTACGGGGTAGCGGGAGTTCGCGTTACAATGAGCAGTTCTTC.

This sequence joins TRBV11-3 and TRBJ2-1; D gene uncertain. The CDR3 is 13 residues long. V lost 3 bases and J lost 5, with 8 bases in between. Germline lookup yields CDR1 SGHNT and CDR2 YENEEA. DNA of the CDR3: TGTGCCAGCAGCTTCGACAACAACAATGAGCAGTTCTTC. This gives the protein CASSFDNNNEQFF.

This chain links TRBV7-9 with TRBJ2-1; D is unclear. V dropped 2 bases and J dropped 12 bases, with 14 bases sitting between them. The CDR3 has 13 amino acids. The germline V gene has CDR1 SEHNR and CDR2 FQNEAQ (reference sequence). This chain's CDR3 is CASSLNRAVGQFF. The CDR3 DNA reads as TGTGCCAGCAGCTTAAACCGTGCCGTGGGGCAGTTCTTC.

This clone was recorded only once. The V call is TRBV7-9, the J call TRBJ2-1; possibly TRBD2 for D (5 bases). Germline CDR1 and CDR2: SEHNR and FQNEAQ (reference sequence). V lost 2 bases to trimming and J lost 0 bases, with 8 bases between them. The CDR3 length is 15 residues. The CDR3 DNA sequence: TGTGCCAGCAGCTTACCCCTAGCCTCCTACAATGAGCAGTTCTTC. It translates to CASSLPLASYNEQFF.

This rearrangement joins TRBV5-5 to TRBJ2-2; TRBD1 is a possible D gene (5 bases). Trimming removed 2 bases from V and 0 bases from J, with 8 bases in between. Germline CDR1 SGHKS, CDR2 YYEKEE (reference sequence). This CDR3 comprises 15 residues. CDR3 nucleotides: TGTGCCAGCAGCTTTCAGGACACGAACACCGGGGAGCTGTTTTTT. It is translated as CASSFQDTNTGELFF.

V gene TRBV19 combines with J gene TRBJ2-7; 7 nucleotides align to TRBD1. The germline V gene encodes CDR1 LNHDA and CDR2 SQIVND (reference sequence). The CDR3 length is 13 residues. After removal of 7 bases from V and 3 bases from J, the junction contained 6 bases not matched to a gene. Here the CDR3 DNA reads TGTGCCAGTAAAAGAACAGGGGACTACGAGCAGTACTTC. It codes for CASKRTGDYEQYF.

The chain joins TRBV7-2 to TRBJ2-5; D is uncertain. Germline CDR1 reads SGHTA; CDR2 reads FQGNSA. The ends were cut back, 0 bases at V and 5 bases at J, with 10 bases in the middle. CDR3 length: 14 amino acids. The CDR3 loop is CASSLALGWETQYF. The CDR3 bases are TGTGCCAGCAGCTTAGCTCTGGGGTGGGAGACCCAGTACTTC.

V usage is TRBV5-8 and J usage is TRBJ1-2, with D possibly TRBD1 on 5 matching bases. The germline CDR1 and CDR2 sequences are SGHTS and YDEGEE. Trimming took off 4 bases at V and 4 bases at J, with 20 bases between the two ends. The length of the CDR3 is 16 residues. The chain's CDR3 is CASSRKPGTGGYGYTF. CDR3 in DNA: TGTGCCAGCAGCCGAAAACCCGGGACCGGGGGCTATGGCTACACCTTC.

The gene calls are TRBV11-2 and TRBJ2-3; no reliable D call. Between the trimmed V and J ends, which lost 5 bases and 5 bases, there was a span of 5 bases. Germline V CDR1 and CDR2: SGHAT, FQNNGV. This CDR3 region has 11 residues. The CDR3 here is CASSRLDTQYF. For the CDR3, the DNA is TGTGCCAGCAGCCGCTTAGATACGCAGTATTTT.

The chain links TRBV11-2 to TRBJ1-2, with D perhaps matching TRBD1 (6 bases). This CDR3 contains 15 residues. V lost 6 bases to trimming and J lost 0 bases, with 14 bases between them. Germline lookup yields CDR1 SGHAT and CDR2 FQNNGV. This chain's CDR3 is CASRRGQSSNYGYTF. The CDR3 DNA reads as TGTGCCAGCAGACGGGGGCAGAGTTCTAACTATGGCTACACCTTC.

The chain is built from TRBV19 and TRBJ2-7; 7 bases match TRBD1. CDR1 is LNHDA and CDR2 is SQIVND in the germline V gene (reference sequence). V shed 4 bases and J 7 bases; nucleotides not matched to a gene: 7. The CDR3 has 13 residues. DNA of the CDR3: TGTGCCAGTAGTACCCGGGACAGTATAGAGCAGTACTTC. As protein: CASSTRDSIEQYF.

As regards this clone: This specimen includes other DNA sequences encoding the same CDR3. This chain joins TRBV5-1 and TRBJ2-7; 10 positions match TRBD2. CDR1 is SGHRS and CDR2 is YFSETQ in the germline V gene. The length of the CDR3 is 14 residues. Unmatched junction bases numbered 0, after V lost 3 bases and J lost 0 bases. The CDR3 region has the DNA TGCGCCAGCAGCTCTAGCGGGAGCTCCTACGAGCAGTACTTC. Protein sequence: CASSSSGSSYEQYF.